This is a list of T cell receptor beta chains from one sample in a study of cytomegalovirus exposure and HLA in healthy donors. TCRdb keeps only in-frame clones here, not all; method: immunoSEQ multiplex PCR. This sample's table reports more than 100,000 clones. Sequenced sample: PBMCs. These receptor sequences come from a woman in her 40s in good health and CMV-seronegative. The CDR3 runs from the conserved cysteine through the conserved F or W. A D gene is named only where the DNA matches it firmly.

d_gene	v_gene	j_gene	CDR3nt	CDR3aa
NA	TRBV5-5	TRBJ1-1	TGTGCCAGCAGCTTGTACCGCACAGGGAACACTGAAGCTTTCTTT	CASSLYRTGNTEAFF
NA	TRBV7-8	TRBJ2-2	TGTGCCAGCAGCAAAGGGGCGGTCACCGGGGAGCTGTTTTTT	CASSKGAVTGELFF
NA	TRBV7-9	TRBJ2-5	TGTGCCAGCAGCTTGGCCGAGACCCAGTACTTC	CASSLAETQYF
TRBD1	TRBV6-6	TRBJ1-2	TGTGCCAGCAGTCCCTGGGGGGACAGGGCCCCGGGCACCTTC	CASSPWGDRAPGTF
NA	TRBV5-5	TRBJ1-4	TGTGCCAGCAGCCCCGCAACTAATGAAAAACTGTTTTTT	CASSPATNEKLFF
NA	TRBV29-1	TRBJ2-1	TGCAGCGTAGCGGCTTACAATGAGCAGTTCTTC	CSVAAYNEQFF
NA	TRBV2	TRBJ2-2	TGTGCCAGCAGTGAAGTGGGGGGAGCCGGGGAGCTGTTTTTT	CASSEVGGAGELFF
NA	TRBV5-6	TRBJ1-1	TGTGCCAGCAGCTTGGTCCGGGAGAGGAACACTGAAGCTTTCTTT	CASSLVRERNTEAFF
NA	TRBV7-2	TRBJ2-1	TGTGCCTCGGCACGGGTCCATGAGCAGTTCTTC	CASARVHEQFF
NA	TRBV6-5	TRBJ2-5	TGTGCCAGCAGTTCTAGGACGGACAGAGAGACCCAGTACTTC	CASSSRTDRETQYF
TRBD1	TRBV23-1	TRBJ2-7	TGCGCCAGCGGGACAGGGGAAAACTACGAGCAGTACTTC	CASGTGENYEQYF
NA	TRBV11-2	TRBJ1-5	TGTGCCAGCAGCTTAGAAGGGGGTAATCAGCCCCAGCATTTT	CASSLEGGNQPQHF
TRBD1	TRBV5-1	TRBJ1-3	TGCGCCAGCAGCTTGTATGGACAGGGGACGATTTCCTCTGGAAACACCATATATTTT	CASSLYGQGTISSGNTIYF
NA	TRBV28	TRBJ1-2	TGTGCCAGCAGTGTGGTCGGCTATGGCTACACCTTC	CASSVVGYGYTF
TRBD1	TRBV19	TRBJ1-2	TGTGCCAGTAGTACAGACAGGGGCTTCGGCTATGGCTACACCTTC	CASSTDRGFGYGYTF
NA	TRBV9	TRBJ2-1	TGTGCCAGCAGCGTGAGCCTCCGGGACAATGAGCAGTTCTTC	CASSVSLRDNEQFF
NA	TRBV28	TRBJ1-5	TGTGCCAGCAATAAACGGAGCAATCAGCCCCAGCATTTT	CASNKRSNQPQHF
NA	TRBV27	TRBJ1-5	TGTGCCAGCAGTTTAGGGGGCGGAGGCAATCAGCCCCAGCATTTT	CASSLGGGGNQPQHF